This passage covers 30 T cell receptor beta chains from one sample sequenced in a study of blood T cells in healthy people across ages. A second PCR of roughly 7 to 11 cycles used a sample-barcoded 5' primer and a J-beta primer mix. TCRdb redid the calling of the 5' RACE reads with MiXCR, one entry per CDR3 protein. Of some 1.7 million distinct CDR3 sequences in the sample, roughly 28% were seen once. Material: blood. The receptor source for this set is a woman aged 30 to 39 in good health.

The chain is built from TRBV25-1 and TRBJ1-1, with 7 bases lining up with TRBD1. The CDR3 has 15 residues. The V segment lost 3 bases and the J segment 3 bases; nucleotides outside the gene matches: 7. The germline gives CDR1 MGHDK, CDR2 SYGVNS. CDR3 DNA: TGTGCCAGCAGTGACCTGACAGGGCGGTACACTGAAGCTTTCTTT. This sequence encodes CASSDLTGRYTEAFF.

This clonotype appeared a few times. A read error may be the cause here, since a much bigger clone is one base away. CDR3 amino acids: CASSLRAGRQETQYF. CDR3 nucleotides: TGTGCCAGCAGCTTAAGGGCGGGGAGGCAAGAGACCCAGTACTTC. The chain recombines TRBV7-2 with TRBJ2-5; D might be TRBD2 (6 bases). The V gene lost 2 bases and the J gene lost 2 bases, with 12 bases spanning the gap. The CDR3 runs 15 residues. Germline V CDR1 and CDR2: SGHTA, FQGNSA.

This chain links TRBV7-2 with TRBJ2-2, with a possible D match to TRBD2 (7 bases). Looked up from germline, CDR1 is SGHTA and CDR2 is FQGNSA. V was shortened by 5 bases and J by 1 base, with 14 bases between the two germline ends. The CDR3 sequence is 16 residues long. CDR3 region: CASSRRGGGNTGELFF. In DNA form, the CDR3 reads TGTGCCAGCAGCCGCCGGGGAGGGGGGAACACCGGGGAGCTGTTTTTT. Looking up the rest from reference TRBV7-2 and TRBJ2-2 gives the full variable domain: GAGVSQSPSNKVTEKGKDVELRCDPISGHTALYWYRQSLGQGLEFLIYFQGNSAPDKSGLPSDRFSAERTGGSVSTLTIQRTQQEDSAVYLCASSRRGGGNTGELFFGEGSRLTVL.

The rearrangement links TRBV30 to TRBJ2-1; no clear D. This CDR3 has 15 amino acids. V was cut by 0 bases and J by 7 bases, with 16 bases left in between. Germline V gene sequence: CDR1 GTSNPN, CDR2 SVGIG (reference sequence). CDR3 coding DNA: TGTGCCTGGAGTGTAGGCTCCTCGACATCGAATGAGCAGTTCTTC. Translating gives CAWSVGSSTSNEQFF. The full variable domain, its missing parts supplied by reference TRBV30 and TRBJ2-1, is SQTIHQWPATLVQPVGSPLSLECTVEGTSNPNLYWYRQAAGRGLQLLFYSVGIGQISSEVPQNLSASRPQDRQFILSSKKLLLSDSGFYLCAWSVGSSTSNEQFFGPGTRLTVL.

The chain links TRBV20-1 to TRBJ2-1; D possibly corresponds to TRBD2 (5 bases). With 4 bases removed from V and 3 bases from J, the gap between germline ends came to 13 bases. The CDR3 is made up of 14 amino acids. Germline lookup yields CDR1 DFQATT and CDR2 SNEGSKA (reference sequence). The CDR3 loop reads CSAIGERLYNEQFF. In DNA form, the CDR3 reads TGCAGTGCTATCGGCGAGCGGCTCTACAATGAGCAGTTCTTC.

The chain has TRBV7-6 and TRBJ2-7; D might be TRBD2 (7 bases). V was shortened by 6 bases and J by 6 bases, with 18 bases between the two germline ends. The CDR3 loop spans 14 amino acids. In germline, CDR1 is SGHVS, CDR2 FNYEAQ. The CDR3 sequence is CASRGMVAGAEQYF. The CDR3 DNA is TGTGCCAGCAGGGGGATGGTGGCGGGGGCCGAGCAGTACTTC.

Worth noting for this clonotype: A read error may produce the germline difference seen at one junction end. This rearrangement joins TRBV24-1 to TRBJ2-3; D remains unclear. Germline assignment: CDR1 KGHDR and CDR2 SFDVKD. The CDR3 has 16 amino acids. Written as DNA, the CDR3 is TGTGCCACCGGTGACTCGACTTCCTTTGGCACAGATACGCAGTATTTT. Translated, it gives CATGDSTSFGTDTQYF.

The chain is built from TRBV28 and TRBJ2-2, with 7 positions matching TRBD1. After removal of 8 bases from V and 9 bases from J, the junction contained 15 bases not matched to a gene. This CDR3 has 15 amino acids. Germline CDR1 is MDHEN and CDR2 is SYDVKM. DNA of the CDR3: TGTGCCAGCGCCCCCCGGACAGGTTGGGTGAGGGAGCTGTTTTTT. Encoded protein: CASAPRTGWVRELFF.

This clonotype showed up many times. The chain has TRBV5-1 and TRBJ2-6, with D maybe TRBD1 (5 bases). Germline V CDR1 and CDR2: SGHRS, YFSETQ. CDR3 size: 15 residues. The ends were cut back, 4 bases at V and 2 bases at J, with 10 bases in the middle. The CDR3 nucleotides are TGCGCCAGCAGCCAAGAACAGGCTGGGGCCAACGTCCTGACTTTC. Encoded protein: CASSQEQAGANVLTF.

A remark on this clonotype: A much larger clone sits a single nucleotide away, making a read error possible. The chain has TRBV9 and TRBJ2-7; possibly TRBD2 for D (6 bases). The V gene lost 0 bases and the J gene lost 10 bases, with 17 bases spanning the gap. Germline values: CDR1 SGDLS, CDR2 YYNGEE. This CDR3 region has 14 residues. The CDR3 sequence: CASSVEGRQDTQYF. As DNA, the CDR3 is TGTGCCAGCAGCGTAGAGGGGAGGCAAGACACCCAGTACTTC.

This clonotype has at least ten counts. The chain combines TRBV20-1 with TRBJ2-5; D not resolved. From germline, CDR1 is DFQATT and CDR2 SNEGSKA (reference sequence). V was shortened by 6 bases and J by 11 bases, with 28 bases between the two germline ends. The CDR3 covers 15 residues. This CDR3 reads CSARPSVPRMDGQYF. CDR3 nucleotides: TGCAGTGCGCGTCCGTCAGTGCCCCGGATGGACGGGCAGTACTTC.

The chain carries TRBV5-1 and TRBJ2-7, with 10 bases matching TRBD1. CDR3 length: 15 amino acids. The junction had 5 bases not matched to a gene; V was cut back by 4 bases and J by 1 base. CDR1 and CDR2 (germline): SGHRS, YFSETQ. The CDR3 loop is CASSIGQGESYEQYF. CDR3 DNA sequence: TGCGCCAGCAGCATAGGACAGGGGGAGTCCTACGAGCAGTACTTC.

This clonotype appeared a few times. This rearrangement joins TRBV9 to TRBJ2-1; 9 nucleotides line up with TRBD2. This CDR3 is 16 amino acids long. Germline CDR1 and CDR2: SGDLS and YYNGEE. The trim removed 0 bases at V and 4 bases at J, leaving 5 bases unmatched. CDR3 loop: CASSVAERGVYNEQFF. Written as DNA, the CDR3 is TGTGCCAGCAGCGTAGCCGAGCGGGGGGTTTACAATGAGCAGTTCTTC.

The chain has TRBV21-1 and TRBJ2-7; TRBD2 is the table's D call, not checked against the DNA. TRBV21-1 is given as a pseudogene. CDR3 length equals 16 residues. As DNA, the CDR3 is TGTGCCAGCAGCCCCCGGAGGGCCCCACCAACCTACGAGCAGTACTTC. Translation: CASSPRRAPPTYEQYF.

The table lists this clonotype with a few counts. The chain uses TRBV6-2 or TRBV6-3 and TRBJ1-1, with TRBD1 matching over 8 bases. CDR3 size: 16 residues. J lost 1 base, V lost 0 bases, and 4 bases had no gene match. Germline V lookup: CDR1 MNHEY, CDR2 SVGEGT. DNA for the CDR3: TGTGCCAGCAGTTACTCGTTAACAGGGGGGAACACTGAAGCTTTCTTT. Its translation is CASSYSLTGGNTEAFF.

This clonotype came up a few times. The genes are TRBV20-1 and TRBJ1-2; D is perhaps TRBD1 (6 bases). Germline loops: CDR1 DFQATT, CDR2 SNEGSKA (reference sequence). V gave up 5 bases and J gave up 4 bases, with 11 bases separating them. The CDR3 extends over 12 amino acids. In nucleotides, the CDR3 is TGCAGTGCTCCAGGGGAGGGCTATGGCTACACCTTC. It translates to CSAPGEGYGYTF.

V and J are TRBV5-1 and TRBJ2-3; D is undetermined. V was cut by 0 bases and J by 0 bases, with 11 bases left in between. Germline-derived CDR1 and CDR2 are SGHRS and YFSETQ. The CDR3 extends over 16 amino acids. CDR3 nucleotide sequence: TGCGCCAGCAGCTTGGGTCTGGAAGGGAGCACAGATACGCAGTATTTT. Its translation: CASSLGLEGSTDTQYF.

With respect to this clonotype: A much larger clone sits a single nucleotide away, making a read error possible. CDR3 sequence: CASSYSSIAGEDGQYF. The DNA for the CDR3 is TGTGCCAGCAGTTACTCCTCTATAGCGGGCGAAGACGGGCAGTACTTC. The chain combines TRBV6-6 with TRBJ2-7; 7 positions match TRBD2. The CDR3 loop spans 16 amino acids. CDR1 is MNHNY, CDR2 SVGAGI, per germline (reference sequence). V dropped 0 bases and J dropped 9; count of bases not matched to a gene: 14.

This CDR3 reads CASSLNPSGVEDTQYF. DNA of the CDR3: TGCGCCAGCAGCTTGAATCCTAGCGGGGTGGAAGATACGCAGTATTTT. The J gene is TRBJ2-3, the V gene TRBV5-1; TRBD2 aligns across 9 bases. Germline CDR1 reads SGHRS; CDR2 reads YFSETQ. The CDR3 has 16 amino acids. V lost 1 base to trimming and J lost 5 bases; unmatched junction nucleotides: 8.

This chain uses TRBV29-1 with TRBJ2-7; tentative D call: TRBD2 (5 bases). Germline CDR1 is SQVTM and CDR2 is ANQGSEA. The CDR3 has 12 residues. Trimming shortened V by 5 bases and J by 9 bases, and 17 bases separated the two germline ends. This chain's CDR3 is CSVLMDGVGQYF. The CDR3 DNA reads TGCAGCGTTTTAATGGACGGGGTCGGGCAGTACTTC.

This clonotype was recorded a few times. The rearrangement joins TRBV4-3 to TRBJ2-1; 10 nucleotides align to TRBD2. There are 19 residues in the CDR3. V lost 0 bases to trimming and J lost 5 bases; unmatched junction nucleotides: 13. Germline loops: CDR1 LGHNA, CDR2 YSLEER. CDR3 in DNA: TGCGCCAGCAGCCAAGACGGTCTAGCGGGAGTTCAGTACCACAATGAGCAGTTCTTC. Amino acids: CASSQDGLAGVQYHNEQFF.

The rearrangement joins TRBV9 to TRBJ2-5, with TRBD2 identical over 11 bases. The J call is in doubt because the DNA end fits TRBJ2-7 better. Germline assignment: CDR1 SGDLS and CDR2 YYNGEE. This CDR3 spans 20 amino acids. In DNA, the CDR3 is TGTGCCAGCAGCGAAGGACTAGCGGGTTCCCCGCCTCCTGTGGTCTACGAGCAGTACTTC. Encoded protein: CASSEGLAGSPPPVVYEQYF.

The rearrangement links TRBV29-1 to TRBJ1-2; D remains unclear. Germline V gene data show CDR1 as SQVTM and CDR2 as ANQGSEA. The CDR3 totals 13 residues. The CDR3 DNA sequence: TGCGGCGCCTCCAAGAGCCGCGACTATGGCTACACCTTC. Its protein product is CGASKSRDYGYTF.

This clonotype was detected only a few times. The chain couples TRBV6-5 to TRBJ2-6; 7 positions agree with TRBD2. The CDR3 spans 18 residues. With V trimmed by 0 bases and J by 2 bases, 7 bases remained unmatched. CDR1 and CDR2 from the germline V gene are MNHEY and SVGAGI. The CDR3 spells CASSYSIGRIAGANVLTF. Written as DNA, the CDR3 is TGTGCCAGCAGTTACTCGATCGGGAGGATCGCTGGGGCCAACGTCCTGACTTTC.

The chain employs TRBV4-1 and TRBJ1-2; 9 bases line up with TRBD1. CDR1 is MGHRA, CDR2 YSYEKL, per germline. V was clipped by 0 bases and J by 10 bases; unmatched bases: 6. This CDR3 is built from 14 residues. CDR3 DNA: TGCGCCAGCAGCCAAGATGAGGGACAGGGTTCCTACACCTTC. This sequence encodes CASSQDEGQGSYTF.

The V gene is TRBV20-1, the J gene TRBJ1-1; the D gene is possibly TRBD1 (5 bases). Germline V lookup: CDR1 DFQATT, CDR2 SNEGSKA (reference sequence). This CDR3 is 15 amino acids long. The V and J ends lost 4 bases and 1 base respectively, with 16 bases between them. As DNA, the CDR3 is TGCAGTGCTACGGCGCCCCAGGGACCGAACACTGAAGCTTTCTTT. Residues: CSATAPQGPNTEAFF.

The V gene is TRBV7-2, the J gene TRBJ2-7; possibly TRBD1 for D (5 bases). V gave up 5 bases and J gave up 3 bases, with 17 bases separating them. Looked up from germline, CDR1 is SGHTA and CDR2 is FQGNSA. CDR3 length equals 15 residues. In DNA, the CDR3 is TGTGCCAGCAGCCCTGGGCAGACAGCCGGCTACGAGCAGTACTTC. Its protein product is CASSPGQTAGYEQYF.

This clonotype occurred many times. The V call is TRBV27, the J call TRBJ2-7, with 7 positions matching TRBD2. The CDR3 loop spans 19 amino acids. The V segment lost 5 bases and the J segment 1 base; nucleotides outside the gene matches: 20. In germline, CDR1 is MNHEY, CDR2 SMNVEV (reference sequence). CDR3 coding DNA: TGTGCCAGCAGTCCAAAAACTGGGGTTAGCGGGTTCTATTCCTACGAGCAGTACTTC. Translation: CASSPKTGVSGFYSYEQYF.

This clonotype was seen a handful of times. The genes are TRBV20-1 and TRBJ2-1; 11 bases are a match to TRBD2. The J segment lost 6 bases and the V segment lost 3 bases, leaving 7 bases of the junction unmatched. The CDR3 sequence is 15 residues long. Germline CDR1 is DFQATT and CDR2 is SNEGSKA (reference sequence). The CDR3 loop reads CSASIAGGWVNEQFF. The CDR3 coding sequence is TGCAGTGCTAGCATAGCGGGGGGGTGGGTCAATGAGCAGTTCTTC.

The chain has TRBV7-2 and TRBJ1-2, with D unclear. CDR3 size: 16 residues. V gave up 5 bases and J gave up 2 bases, with 18 bases separating them. Germline lookup yields CDR1 SGHTA and CDR2 FQGNSA. Here the CDR3 reads CASSPRGVTLNYGYTF. In nucleotides, the CDR3 is TGTGCCAGCAGCCCTCGTGGGGTAACTCTCAACTATGGCTACACCTTC.